The sequence of this T cell receptor (beta chain) was determined in a study of shared clonotypes between healthy human individuals. Study-level background: Used for every donor were three CD4 naive, three CD4 memory, two CD8 naive and one CD8 memory plate.

Each replicate PCR on the sorted subsets used about 220 ng DNA (around 30,000 T cell genomes). TCRdb's copy holds only in-frame clones and misses some; the assay was immunoSEQ multiplex PCR. The data hold a few hundred thousand clones, with 97% observed a single time. Worth noting for this clone: Antigen unknown.

The germline gives CDR1 MGHRA, CDR2 YSYEKL. The CDR3 has 16 residues. V lost 0 bases and J 0 bases, leaving 9 bases between the germline ends. Study-wide results and limits: Depth was large, yet rarefaction showed that sorted-subset sequencing was incomplete.

The V gene is TRBV4-1, the J gene TRBJ2-1; D uncertain. Sequencing used naive CD4+ T cells sorted from blood. As for subset: CD45RA+ positively selected. The sequence was obtained from a woman aged 30 to 39 in good health. CDR3 bases: TGCGCCAGCAGCCAAGAGGTCAGCGCCTCCTACAATGAGCAGTTCTTC. Translation gives CASSQEVSASYNEQFF.